This is a list of T cell receptor beta chains from one sample in a study of CD8+ T cells in alopecia areata. Sequenced by immunoSEQ multiplex PCR; TCRdb stores in-frame clones only, minus some. Of approximately 100,000 clones in the sample, just under 60% were seen once. The specimen was CD8+ T cells sorted from blood, collected between weeks 55 and 65, from a patient treated with tofacitinib. Receptor source: a human donor with alopecia areata. Both conserved end residues are part of each CDR3. Each record gives: clone size, J gene, V gene, D gene, CDR3 protein, CDR3 DNA. D genes are given only for firm matches. Clone size is given for some rows only: seen once, a few or many times, or a class if the clone is expanded.

size: .
J: TRBJ2-7
V: TRBV5-1
D: .
CDR3: CASSLPMDRRVGEQYF
DNA: TGCGCCAGCAGCTTGCCTATGGACAGGAGGGTAGGGGAGCAGTACTTC

size: .
J: TRBJ1-1
V: TRBV7-9
D: TRBD1
CDR3: CASSPGQGNTEAFF
DNA: TGTGCCAGCAGCCCCGGACAGGGGAACACTGAAGCTTTCTTT

size: few
J: TRBJ2-5
V: TRBV5-1
D: .
CDR3: CASSIGQNYRETQYF
DNA: TGCGCCAGCAGCATAGGACAGAATTATCGGGAGACCCAGTACTTC

size: few
J: TRBJ2-1
V: TRBV27
D: TRBD2
CDR3: CASSHLGTSGGSYNEQFF
DNA: TGTGCCAGCAGCCACCTCGGGACTAGCGGGGGGTCTTACAATGAGCAGTTCTTC

size: few
J: TRBJ2-7
V: TRBV27
D: TRBD1
CDR3: CASSYGTGLAYEQYF
DNA: TGTGCCAGCAGTTACGGGACAGGGCTTGCCTACGAGCAGTACTTC

size: once
J: TRBJ2-3
V: TRBV7-6
D: .
CDR3: CASSGDTQYF
DNA: TGTGCCAGCAGCGGAGATACGCAGTATTTT

size: .
J: TRBJ1-1
V: TRBV6-6
D: .
CDR3: CASTQGSEAFF
DNA: TGTGCCAGCACCCAGGGATCTGAAGCTTTCTTT

size: .
J: TRBJ2-2
V: TRBV11-2
D: .
CDR3: CASSFRGTGELFF
DNA: TGTGCCAGCAGCTTCCGGGGAACCGGGGAGCTGTTTTTT

size: .
J: TRBJ1-5
V: TRBV30
D: .
CDR3: CAWSTGGNQPQHF
DNA: TGTGCCTGGAGTACAGGAGGTAATCAGCCCCAGCATTTT

size: .
J: TRBJ1-1
V: TRBV13
D: .
CDR3: CASSLREVIGTEAFF
DNA: TGTGCCAGCAGCTTGAGGGAAGTTATCGGCACTGAAGCTTTCTTT

size: once
J: TRBJ2-6
V: TRBV2
D: .
CDR3: CASSTGTGANVLTF
DNA: TGTGCCAGCAGTACAGGGACTGGGGCCAACGTCCTGACTTTC

size: .
J: TRBJ1-1
V: TRBV2
D: .
CDR3: CASSGGTAFF
DNA: TGTGCCAGCAGCGGCGGGACGGCTTTCTTT

size: .
J: TRBJ2-2
V: TRBV5-1
D: TRBD1
CDR3: CASSNTGVWTGELFF
DNA: TGCGCCAGCAGCAACACAGGGGTTTGGACCGGGGAGCTGTTTTTT

size: .
J: TRBJ1-2
V: TRBV29-1
D: TRBD1
CDR3: CSALRARAGGDGYTF
DNA: TGCAGCGCCCTCCGCGCCCGGGCAGGGGGCGATGGCTACACCTTC

size: .
J: TRBJ1-6
V: TRBV27
D: TRBD1
CDR3: CASSLSIRGTDYNSPLHF
DNA: TGTGCCAGCAGTTTATCGATTCGGGGGACAGACTATAATTCACCCCTCCACTTT

size: .
J: TRBJ2-2
V: TRBV30
D: .
CDR3: CAWKGFSTLGELFF
DNA: TGTGCCTGGAAGGGTTTTAGCACCTTAGGGGAGCTGTTTTTT

size: .
J: TRBJ1-1
V: TRBV25-1
D: .
CDR3: CASSEWSQNTEAFF
DNA: TGTGCCAGCAGTGAATGGAGCCAGAACACTGAAGCTTTCTTT

size: .
J: TRBJ1-2
V: TRBV5-6
D: .
CDR3: CASSPRTVNYGYTF
DNA: TGTGCCAGCAGCCCGAGGACAGTTAACTATGGCTACACCTTC

size: .
J: TRBJ2-7
V: TRBV7-8
D: .
CDR3: CASSLRTPEQYF
DNA: TGTGCCAGCAGCTTACGGACCCCCGAGCAGTACTTC

size: .
J: TRBJ2-5
V: TRBV5-4
D: TRBD2
CDR3: CASSPPAGIGQETQYF
DNA: TGTGCCAGCAGCCCCCCAGCGGGGATCGGCCAAGAGACCCAGTACTTC

size: .
J: TRBJ2-5
V: TRBV29-1
D: .
CDR3: CSVDHGTQYF
DNA: TGCAGCGTTGATCATGGGACCCAGTACTTC

size: .
J: TRBJ1-4
V: TRBV6-5
D: TRBD1
CDR3: CASSYGDRDGEKLFF
DNA: TGTGCCAGCAGTTACGGAGACAGGGATGGTGAAAAACTGTTTTTT

size: .
J: TRBJ2-7
V: TRBV15
D: TRBD1
CDR3: CATSRGYGDRGYEQYF
DNA: TGTGCCACCAGCAGAGGTTACGGGGACAGAGGCTACGAGCAGTACTTC

size: .
J: TRBJ1-2
V: TRBV29-1
D: .
CDR3: CSVETQGSDGYTF
DNA: TGCAGCGTTGAAACACAGGGAAGTGATGGCTACACCTTC

size: .
J: TRBJ2-3
V: TRBV4-1
D: TRBD2
CDR3: CASSHGGGPFTDTQYF
DNA: TGCGCCAGCAGCCATGGCGGGGGACCCTTCACAGATACGCAGTATTTT

size: .
J: TRBJ1-1
V: TRBV5-1
D: .
CDR3: CASSLGIDTEAFF
DNA: TGCGCCAGCAGCCTCGGCATCGATACTGAAGCTTTCTTT

size: few
J: TRBJ2-6
V: TRBV5-1
D: .
CDR3: CASSLRRSGANVLTF
DNA: TGCGCCAGCAGCCTGAGGAGGTCTGGGGCCAACGTCCTGACTTTC

size: few
J: TRBJ2-5
V: TRBV4-1
D: .
CDR3: CASSQGQETQYF
DNA: TGCGCCAGCAGCCAAGGGCAAGAGACCCAGTACTTC

size: .
J: TRBJ1-2
V: TRBV7-9
D: TRBD1
CDR3: CASSTRTGGFGYTF
DNA: TGTGCCAGCAGCACCCGAACAGGGGGTTTCGGCTACACCTTC

size: .
J: TRBJ1-2
V: TRBV29-1
D: TRBD1
CDR3: CSVEDLLGGAWDYGYTF
DNA: TGCAGCGTTGAAGATCTTCTAGGGGGCGCTTGGGACTATGGCTACACCTTC

size: few
J: TRBJ2-3
V: TRBV29-1
D: TRBD1
CDR3: CSVGGTGAPDTQYF
DNA: TGCAGCGTTGGAGGGACAGGGGCCCCAGATACGCAGTATTTT

size: .
J: TRBJ1-5
V: TRBV27
D: .
CDR3: CASSSRGGGPDQPQHF
DNA: TGTGCCAGCAGTTCCCGCGGGGGGGGTCCGGATCAGCCCCAGCATTTT

size: few
J: TRBJ1-4
V: TRBV4-2
D: TRBD1
CDR3: CASSLLTGEIEKLFF
DNA: TGTGCCAGCAGCCTTCTGACAGGGGAGATTGAAAAACTGTTTTTT

size: .
J: TRBJ1-1
V: TRBV2
D: TRBD1
CDR3: CASSGTGLWTEAFF
DNA: TGTGCCAGCAGTGGGACAGGGCTTTGGACTGAAGCTTTCTTT

size: few
J: TRBJ2-7
V: TRBV11-2
D: .
CDR3: CASSLTSEAYEQYF
DNA: TGTGCCAGCAGCTTGACCTCCGAAGCCTACGAGCAGTACTTC

size: .
J: TRBJ1-1
V: TRBV13
D: TRBD1
CDR3: CASSTGTGSNTEAFF
DNA: TGTGCCAGCAGCACCGGGACAGGCTCCAACACTGAAGCTTTCTTT

size: few
J: TRBJ2-7
V: TRBV13
D: .
CDR3: CASSLPYSYEQYF
DNA: TGTGCCAGCAGCTTACCCTACAGCTACGAGCAGTACTTC

size: few
J: TRBJ2-2
V: TRBV18
D: TRBD2
CDR3: CASSPTGLAGLTGELFF
DNA: TGTGCCAGCTCACCAACGGGACTAGCGGGACTCACCGGGGAGCTGTTTTTT

size: .
J: TRBJ1-1
V: TRBV20-1
D: .
CDR3: CSSRLNTEAFF
DNA: TGCAGCTCCCGATTGAACACTGAAGCTTTCTTT

size: once
J: TRBJ2-3
V: TRBV27
D: .
CDR3: CASSYGSSTDTQYF
DNA: TGTGCCAGCAGTTACGGATCCAGCACAGATACGCAGTATTTT

size: .
J: TRBJ2-2
V: TRBV9
D: .
CDR3: CASSVEQGVTGELFF
DNA: TGTGCCAGCAGCGTGGAACAGGGTGTCACCGGGGAGCTGTTTTTT

size: .
J: TRBJ1-2
V: TRBV7-9
D: .
CDR3: CASSPRDGGYTF
DNA: TGTGCCAGCAGCCCCAGGGACGGCGGCTACACCTTC

size: .
J: TRBJ2-3
V: TRBV30
D: .
CDR3: CAWSLGGTDTQYF
DNA: TGTGCCTGGAGTTTGGGAGGCACAGATACGCAGTATTTT

size: .
J: TRBJ1-1
V: TRBV6-6
D: TRBD1
CDR3: CASSGTEWNEAFF
DNA: TGTGCCAGCAGCGGGACAGAGTGGAATGAAGCTTTCTTT

size: .
J: TRBJ2-1
V: TRBV29-1
D: TRBD1
CDR3: CSGLSGQYNEQFF
DNA: TGCAGCGGCCTCTCGGGACAGTACAATGAGCAGTTCTTC

size: .
J: TRBJ1-2
V: TRBV2
D: .
CDR3: CASRTGYLNYGYTF
DNA: TGTGCCAGCAGAACGGGATATCTTAACTATGGCTACACCTTC

size: few
J: TRBJ2-5
V: TRBV15
D: .
CDR3: CATSSTWKETQYF
DNA: TGTGCCACCAGCAGTACCTGGAAAGAGACCCAGTACTTC

size: .
J: TRBJ1-5
V: TRBV4-1
D: .
CDR3: CASQPHPGGGQPQHF
DNA: TGCGCCAGCCAGCCTCACCCCGGGGGTGGGCAGCCCCAGCATTTT

size: .
J: TRBJ1-1
V: TRBV27
D: .
CDR3: CASAPSPAGTEAFF
DNA: TGTGCCAGCGCGCCCTCACCGGCGGGCACTGAAGCTTTCTTT